Listed below are T cell receptor beta chains from one sample, sequenced in a study of regulatory T cells in long-lasting Graves disease. Via MiXCR, TCRdb re-called the multiplex PCR reads, giving one row per CDR3 protein. Of approximately 390,000 distinct CDR3 sequences in the sample, about 17% were seen once. This same sample was also part of a study on T cells in Graves' hyperthyroidism and ophthalmopathy.

This material consisted of peripheral blood mononuclear cells (PBMCs), taken at new diagnosis, from a patient treated with antithyroid drugs. Receptor source: a woman between 18 and 29 years old with Graves disease. The CDR3 runs from the conserved cysteine through the conserved F or W. A D gene is named only where the DNA matches it firmly. Clone size is stated in some rows and not others, as once, few, many or a class when expanded.

TRBJ2-3	TRBD2	few	TRBV28	TGTGCCAGCAGTTTTCTTAGCGGGGGGGCCCTGGATACGCAGTATTTT	CASSFLSGGALDTQYF
TRBJ2-1	TRBD2	many	TRBV6-2/TRBV6-3	TGTGCCAGCAGTGAAACGCTAGCGGGAGATCGGAATGAGCAGTTCTTC	CASSETLAGDRNEQFF
TRBJ2-5	TRBD2	many	TRBV5-5	TGTGCCAGCAGCTTGACGCCGGGACTAGCGGGAGAGACCCAGTACTTC	CASSLTPGLAGETQYF
TRBJ2-3	NA	few	TRBV20-1	TGCAGTGCAACTCCGGGAGACACAGATACGCGGTATTTT	CSATPGDTDTRYF
TRBJ1-1	NA	many	TRBV7-2	TGTGCCAGCAGCTTAGCCCAAGGAACTGAAGCTTTCTTT	CASSLAQGTEAFF
TRBJ1-2	NA	many	TRBV3-1	TGTGCCAGCAGCCCCGAGCTGAACTATGGCTACACCTTC	CASSPELNYGYTF
TRBJ1-2	NA	NA	TRBV27	TGTGCCAGCAGCCGATCCGGGACACGACGCGCGAACTATGGCTACACCTTC	CASSRSGTRRANYGYTF
TRBJ1-5	NA	many	TRBV18	TGTGCCAGCTCACCAGGGAATGATCAGCCCCAGCATTTT	CASSPGNDQPQHF
TRBJ1-1	NA	many	TRBV3-1	TGTGCCAGCAGGGATGCGGACAGCTCTGAAGCTTTCTTT	CASRDADSSEAFF
TRBJ2-7	TRBD2	few	TRBV24-1	TGTGCCACCAGTGAGTTAGCGGGAGACGAGCAGTACTTC	CATSELAGDEQYF
TRBJ2-7	NA	NA	TRBV4-1	TGCGCCAGCGGACGTCCGGGACTGCGGAGCGTCAGAACTACTCGCGAGCAGTACTTC	CASGRPGLRSVRTTREQYF
TRBJ2-3	NA	many	TRBV5-1	TGTGCCAGCAGCTCCGGCCGAGATACGCAGTATTTT	CASSSGRDTQYF
TRBJ2-7	NA	many	TRBV28	TGTGCCAGCAGTTTAGGGGTGGTGGTGGACAGCTACTCCTACGAGCAGTACTTC	CASSLGVVVDSYSYEQYF
TRBJ1-5	NA	few	TRBV6-2/TRBV6-3	TGTGCCAGCACGTACGGCGGTCAGCCCCAGCATTTT	CASTYGGQPQHF
TRBJ1-6	NA	many	TRBV12-3/TRBV12-4	TGTGCCAGCAGTTTAGGACTTCCGTACTCCTATAATTCACCCCTCCACTTT	CASSLGLPYSYNSPLHF
TRBJ2-2	NA	many	TRBV6-1	TGTGCCAGCAGCCCCATTTGGGGGGTTCCCGGGGAGCTGTTTTTT	CASSPIWGVPGELFF
TRBJ1-6	NA	few	TRBV4-1	TGCGCCAGCAGCACCGGACAGTGGGGCAATAATTCACCCCTCCACTTT	CASSTGQWGNNSPLHF
TRBJ2-1	NA	NA	TRBV5-4	TGTGCCAGCAGCGGGGGGCTAGCGGAAAAGGTTAATGAGCAGTTCTTC	CASSGGLAEKVNEQFF
TRBJ2-1	TRBD2	NA	TRBV9	TGTGCCAGCAGCGTAGGGCTAGCGGGAGGGCGAGGGGAGCAGTTCTTC	CASSVGLAGGRGEQFF
TRBJ1-5	NA	many	TRBV18	TGTGCCAGCTCACCATATGGGGCCAGGGTAAGGCAGCCCCAGCATTTT	CASSPYGARVRQPQHF
TRBJ2-7	TRBD1	few	TRBV20-1	TGCAGTGCTAGATCTTTTTCGACAGGGGGCTACGAGCAGTACTTC	CSARSFSTGGYEQYF
TRBJ2-2	NA	few	TRBV3-1	TGTGCCAGCAGCCAAGTTGGCGGGACCGGGGAGCTGTTTTTT	CASSQVGGTGELFF
TRBJ2-3	NA	many	TRBV20-1	TGCAGTGCAAGTCGTAGCGCGGGGAGCACAGATACGCAGTATTTT	CSASRSAGSTDTQYF
TRBJ1-5	TRBD1	many	TRBV6-1	TGTGCCAGCAGTAAACAGGGGGGTATCGGTCAGCCCCAGCATTTT	CASSKQGGIGQPQHF
TRBJ2-5	NA	few	TRBV20-1	TGCAGTGCTACCAACCGGACTGGCTTGGGGGAGACCCAGTACTTC	CSATNRTGLGETQYF
TRBJ1-1	TRBD1	few	TRBV15	TGTGCCACCAGCAGAGTTTCCAGGACAGGGGGTTTCATGAACACTGAAGCTTTCTTT	CATSRVSRTGGFMNTEAFF
TRBJ2-5	NA	NA	TRBV24-1	TGTGCCACCAGTGACCACAGCAAACGGACCCAGTACTTC	CATSDHSKRTQYF
TRBJ2-1	TRBD2	few	TRBV20-1	TGCAGTGCTCCGCGCACCGGGACTAGCGATGAGCAGTTCTTC	CSAPRTGTSDEQFF
TRBJ1-5	TRBD1	NA	TRBV6-5	TGTGCCAGCAGTTACCCGACAGGGGGCGGCGGTCAGCCCCAGCATTTT	CASSYPTGGGGQPQHF
TRBJ2-2	NA	many	TRBV18	TGTGCCAGCTCACCTTGGGGACCGTCGGAGAACACCGGGGAGCTGTTTTTT	CASSPWGPSENTGELFF
TRBJ2-6	TRBD1	few	TRBV7-9	TGTGCCAGCAGCTTAGAGGAAAGGGGGCAGTCCGCTTCTGGGGCCAACGTCCTGACTTTC	CASSLEERGQSASGANVLTF
TRBJ1-2	NA	NA	TRBV19	TGTGCCAGTAGACCCACAGGAACCTATGGCTACACCTTC	CASRPTGTYGYTF
TRBJ2-7	TRBD2	many	TRBV5-1	TGCGCCAGCAGCGAGGTAGCGGGAGGCTACGAGCAGTACTTC	CASSEVAGGYEQYF
TRBJ2-1	NA	NA	TRBV7-9	TGTGCCAGCAGTTACTGGCGGGACAATGAGCAGTTCTTC	CASSYWRDNEQFF
TRBJ2-1	NA	NA	TRBV6-1	TGTGCCAGCAGTGGCAAGCGGGAGCAGTTCTTC	CASSGKREQFF
TRBJ2-1	TRBD2	NA	TRBV19	TGTGCCAGTAGTAGCCCCTCGACTAGCGGGAGGGCCGTAGAGCAGTTCTTC	CASSSPSTSGRAVEQFF
TRBJ2-1	TRBD2	NA	TRBV3-1	TGTGCCAGCAGCCCCCCGCCGCGGGAGGGCCGTGACAATGAGCAGTTCTTC	CASSPPPREGRDNEQFF
TRBJ2-1	NA	NA	TRBV24-1	TGTGCCACCAGCCCGGGACCGACCTACAATGAGCAGTTCTTC	CATSPGPTYNEQFF
TRBJ1-4	NA	few	TRBV7-2	TGTGCCAGCAGCTCGCTTCGTTTAATAGACGCTCGGGATGAAAAACTGTTTTTT	CASSSLRLIDARDEKLFF
TRBJ1-6	NA	many	TRBV3-1	TGTGCCAGCAGCCAAGACCCTGGCAGGGATAATTCACCCCTCCACTTT	CASSQDPGRDNSPLHF
TRBJ1-5	NA	few	TRBV7-2	TGTGCCAGCAGCTTAGACAGCCAGGGAGGACAGCCCCAGCATTTT	CASSLDSQGGQPQHF
TRBJ2-7	NA	NA	TRBV19	TGTGCCAGTAGCCTAAACCAGGGAGACGAGCAGTACTTC	CASSLNQGDEQYF
TRBJ2-3	NA	many	TRBV11-1	TGTGCCAGCAACAACCTCGGGGAACTAGATACGCAGTATTTT	CASNNLGELDTQYF
TRBJ2-7	NA	few	TRBV4-1	TGCGCCAGCAGCCAAGATAATAGGGGATACTACGAGCAGTACTTC	CASSQDNRGYYEQYF
TRBJ1-1	NA	many	TRBV11-2	TGTGCCAGCAGCTCAGAACCCAGGGTAACTGAAGCTTTCTTT	CASSSEPRVTEAFF
TRBJ2-1	TRBD2	many	TRBV7-9	TGTGCCAGCAGCTCCCAACCTCGTATAGCGGGAGTCCCCAATGAGCAGTTCTTC	CASSSQPRIAGVPNEQFF
TRBJ1-1	NA	few	TRBV7-3	TGTGCCAGCAGCTTAACTCGGCTCACTGAAGCTTTCTTT	CASSLTRLTEAFF
TRBJ1-2	NA	NA	TRBV30	TGTGCCTGGAGTACCCGTAGGGCGGGATCCTCTGGCTACACCTTC	CAWSTRRAGSSGYTF
TRBJ2-2	TRBD2	few	TRBV29-1	TGCAGCGTCCGAGACGGGGGGGCCTCCGGGGAGCTGTTTTTT	CSVRDGGASGELFF
TRBJ2-1	TRBD2	many	TRBV7-9	TGTGCCAGCAGCTTAGCAGCGGCTAGCGGGGGGAATGAGCAGTTCTTC	CASSLAAASGGNEQFF